Listed below are T cell receptor beta chains from one sample, sequenced in a study of blood T cell repertoires in COVID-19. Only in-frame clones appear in the TCRdb table, and some are missing; sequencing was by immunoSEQ multiplex PCR. The top ten clones hold less than 1% of a sample with a few hundred thousand clones, 75% to 90% of them seen once. Source material: peripheral blood. These TCRs come from a woman in her thirties or forties who had recovered from COVID-19. The CDR3 runs from the conserved cysteine through the conserved F or W. The order of the fields is clone size, V gene, J gene, D gene, CDR3 DNA, CDR3 protein. The D gene is left open where the match is weak. Clone size is stated in some rows and not others, as once, few, many or a class when expanded.

abundance: few
v_gene: TRBV29-1
j_gene: TRBJ1-1
d_gene: NA
CDR3nt: TGCAGCGTGCAGGGGAACACTGAAGCTTTCTTT
CDR3aa: CSVQGNTEAFF

abundance: NA
v_gene: TRBV2
j_gene: TRBJ2-7
d_gene: NA
CDR3nt: TGTGCCAGCAGTGAATCGGGAGTTCCGACCTACGAGCAGTACTTC
CDR3aa: CASSESGVPTYEQYF

abundance: NA
v_gene: TRBV5-1
j_gene: TRBJ2-1
d_gene: NA
CDR3nt: TGCGCCAGCAGCTTGAGCCCTGGCAATGAGCAGTTCTTC
CDR3aa: CASSLSPGNEQFF

abundance: NA
v_gene: TRBV29-1
j_gene: TRBJ1-1
d_gene: TRBD1
CDR3nt: TGCAGCTTCTCTCGACAGGGCGGCACTGAAGCTTTCTTT
CDR3aa: CSFSRQGGTEAFF

abundance: once
v_gene: TRBV30
j_gene: TRBJ1-1
d_gene: NA
CDR3nt: TGTGCCTGGAGTGTACTCTCCGCTGAAGCTTTCTTT
CDR3aa: CAWSVLSAEAFF

abundance: NA
v_gene: TRBV7-9
j_gene: TRBJ1-6
d_gene: TRBD1
CDR3nt: TGTGCCAGCAGCGAACAGGGGAGCTCCTATAATTCACCCCTCCACTTT
CDR3aa: CASSEQGSSYNSPLHF

abundance: NA
v_gene: TRBV18
j_gene: TRBJ1-1
d_gene: TRBD1
CDR3nt: TGTGCCAGCTCCCCTAGGACAGGGGCAACGAACACTGAAGCTTTCTTT
CDR3aa: CASSPRTGATNTEAFF

abundance: NA
v_gene: TRBV5-5
j_gene: TRBJ2-1
d_gene: NA
CDR3nt: TGTGCCAGCAGCTTCAGGGCTTCCTACAATGAGCAGTTCTTC
CDR3aa: CASSFRASYNEQFF

abundance: NA
v_gene: TRBV9
j_gene: TRBJ2-7
d_gene: TRBD2
CDR3nt: TGTGCCAGCAGCGTAGGGATAGCGGGAGGAGGGGACCTACCCGAGCAGTACTTC
CDR3aa: CASSVGIAGGGDLPEQYF

abundance: NA
v_gene: TRBV11-1
j_gene: TRBJ2-7
d_gene: TRBD2
CDR3nt: TGTGCCAGCAGCTTAGACGTAGCGGGTACCTACGAGCAGTACTTC
CDR3aa: CASSLDVAGTYEQYF

abundance: NA
v_gene: TRBV27
j_gene: TRBJ2-2
d_gene: NA
CDR3nt: TGTGCCAGCAGTTTATTGGACAGCGCGAACACCGGGGAGCTGTTTTTT
CDR3aa: CASSLLDSANTGELFF

abundance: NA
v_gene: TRBV27
j_gene: TRBJ2-4
d_gene: TRBD1
CDR3nt: TGTGCCAGCAGTTTGTCCGGGACAGTGACGAACATTCAGTACTTC
CDR3aa: CASSLSGTVTNIQYF

abundance: NA
v_gene: TRBV13
j_gene: TRBJ2-7
d_gene: NA
CDR3nt: TGTGCCAGCAGCTTAGAGGCAGGGATGAGCTCCTACGAGCAGTACTTC
CDR3aa: CASSLEAGMSSYEQYF

abundance: NA
v_gene: TRBV5-5
j_gene: TRBJ2-2
d_gene: NA
CDR3nt: TGTGCCAGCAGCAGAGGAACCACCGGGGAGCTGTTTTTT
CDR3aa: CASSRGTTGELFF

abundance: once
v_gene: TRBV24-1
j_gene: TRBJ1-5
d_gene: TRBD1
CDR3nt: TGTGCCACCAGTGGAACCCCGGGGACAGGGGTCAATCAGCCCCAGCATTTT
CDR3aa: CATSGTPGTGVNQPQHF

abundance: NA
v_gene: TRBV7-9
j_gene: TRBJ2-2
d_gene: NA
CDR3nt: TGTGCCAGCAGCTTAGCCGGGGTTTCCGGGGAGCTGTTTTTT
CDR3aa: CASSLAGVSGELFF

abundance: NA
v_gene: TRBV19
j_gene: TRBJ2-7
d_gene: TRBD2
CDR3nt: TGTGCCAGTAGTAAAACAGCGGGAGGGCCGGAGGAGCAGTACTTC
CDR3aa: CASSKTAGGPEEQYF

abundance: NA
v_gene: TRBV10-2
j_gene: TRBJ2-7
d_gene: NA
CDR3nt: TGCGCCAGCAGAGCCGGGGAGGCCTACGAGCAGTACTTC
CDR3aa: CASRAGEAYEQYF

abundance: NA
v_gene: TRBV9
j_gene: TRBJ2-4
d_gene: NA
CDR3nt: TGTGCCAGCAGCGCCACAGACAGGAACCTTCAGTACTTC
CDR3aa: CASSATDRNLQYF

abundance: NA
v_gene: TRBV5-1
j_gene: TRBJ2-2
d_gene: TRBD2
CDR3nt: TGCGCCAGCAGCTTGGAGGTCGGCGGGGGGCGGAACACCGGGGAGCTGTTTTTT
CDR3aa: CASSLEVGGGRNTGELFF

abundance: NA
v_gene: TRBV11-1
j_gene: TRBJ2-1
d_gene: NA
CDR3nt: TGTGCCAGCAGCAGAGACAATGAGCAGTTCTTC
CDR3aa: CASSRDNEQFF

abundance: NA
v_gene: TRBV18
j_gene: TRBJ2-7
d_gene: TRBD2
CDR3nt: TGTGCCAGCTCACTACTAGCGGGAGGGCCCTACGAGCAGTACTTC
CDR3aa: CASSLLAGGPYEQYF

abundance: once
v_gene: TRBV30
j_gene: TRBJ2-1
d_gene: NA
CDR3nt: TGTGCCTGGAGTGCAGCGCACTCCTACAATGAGCAGTTCTTC
CDR3aa: CAWSAAHSYNEQFF

abundance: once
v_gene: TRBV27
j_gene: TRBJ2-3
d_gene: TRBD2
CDR3nt: TGTGCCAGCAGTACTAGCGGGAGAAGCACAGATACGCAGTATTTT
CDR3aa: CASSTSGRSTDTQYF

abundance: NA
v_gene: TRBV5-6
j_gene: TRBJ1-1
d_gene: NA
CDR3nt: TGTGCCAGCAGCTTCGGACAGCCGGGGACTGAAGCTTTCTTT
CDR3aa: CASSFGQPGTEAFF

abundance: NA
v_gene: TRBV3-1/TRBV3-2
j_gene: TRBJ2-2
d_gene: TRBD2
CDR3nt: TGTGCCAGCAGACAAGCGGGGTCTGGATCTAACACCGGGGAGCTGTTTTTT
CDR3aa: CASRQAGSGSNTGELFF

abundance: NA
v_gene: TRBV24-1
j_gene: TRBJ2-5
d_gene: NA
CDR3nt: TGTGCCACCAGTGATTTTACCCTAGCCCAAGAGACCCAGTACTTC
CDR3aa: CATSDFTLAQETQYF

abundance: NA
v_gene: TRBV30
j_gene: TRBJ1-2
d_gene: NA
CDR3nt: TGTGCCTGGAGTGTAGCCCGTCACTATGGCTACACCTTC
CDR3aa: CAWSVARHYGYTF

abundance: NA
v_gene: TRBV4-1
j_gene: TRBJ1-1
d_gene: TRBD1
CDR3nt: TGCGCCAGCAGCCAAGTTGGGACAGATTCTTCTTTCTTT
CDR3aa: CASSQVGTDSSFF

abundance: NA
v_gene: TRBV11-2
j_gene: TRBJ2-5
d_gene: NA
CDR3nt: TGTGCCAGCAGCTTGGTCGGACAGAGCCAAGAGACCCAGTACTTC
CDR3aa: CASSLVGQSQETQYF

abundance: NA
v_gene: TRBV7-2
j_gene: TRBJ1-3
d_gene: TRBD1
CDR3nt: TGTGCCAGCAGCACGGGACAGTTAAGCTCTGGAAACACCATATATTTT
CDR3aa: CASSTGQLSSGNTIYF

abundance: NA
v_gene: TRBV12-3/TRBV12-4
j_gene: TRBJ2-1
d_gene: NA
CDR3nt: TGTGCCAGCAAGACATCTTACAATGAGCAGTTCTTC
CDR3aa: CASKTSYNEQFF

abundance: NA
v_gene: TRBV12-3/TRBV12-4
j_gene: TRBJ1-6
d_gene: NA
CDR3nt: TGTGCCAGCAGTTTTTCGGCGGAATCACCCCTCCACTTT
CDR3aa: CASSFSAESPLHF

abundance: few
v_gene: TRBV10-3
j_gene: TRBJ2-1
d_gene: NA
CDR3nt: TGTGCCATCAAAGAGAGTTTCTCCTACAATGAGCAGTTCTTC
CDR3aa: CAIKESFSYNEQFF

abundance: NA
v_gene: TRBV5-4
j_gene: TRBJ2-2
d_gene: TRBD2
CDR3nt: TGTGCCAGCAGGGCGGGCGGGAGTAGCACCGGGGAGCTGTTTTTT
CDR3aa: CASRAGGSSTGELFF

abundance: NA
v_gene: TRBV3-1/TRBV3-2
j_gene: TRBJ2-3
d_gene: TRBD2
CDR3nt: TGTGCCAGCAGCCCACTAGCGGGAGCCACAGATACGCAGTATTTT
CDR3aa: CASSPLAGATDTQYF

abundance: NA
v_gene: TRBV5-1
j_gene: TRBJ1-2
d_gene: NA
CDR3nt: TGCGCCAGCAGCTTGGAGGGGATTAACTATGGCTACACCTTC
CDR3aa: CASSLEGINYGYTF

abundance: NA
v_gene: TRBV19
j_gene: TRBJ2-1
d_gene: NA
CDR3nt: TGTGCCAGTAGCCGGGCCTACAATGAGCAGTTCTTC
CDR3aa: CASSRAYNEQFF

abundance: NA
v_gene: TRBV19
j_gene: TRBJ2-7
d_gene: NA
CDR3nt: TGTGCCAGTAGTAAGACTGGGAGCTCCTACGAGCAGTACTTC
CDR3aa: CASSKTGSSYEQYF

abundance: NA
v_gene: TRBV6-2/TRBV6-3
j_gene: TRBJ1-2
d_gene: TRBD1
CDR3nt: TGTGCCAGCAGTTACGAGGACAGGGGAAGAGCTAACTATGGCTACACCTTC
CDR3aa: CASSYEDRGRANYGYTF

abundance: NA
v_gene: TRBV9
j_gene: TRBJ2-7
d_gene: NA
CDR3nt: TGTGCCAGCAGCCCCGCCGGGGGTTCCTACGAGCAGTACTTC
CDR3aa: CASSPAGGSYEQYF

abundance: few
v_gene: TRBV6-5
j_gene: TRBJ1-2
d_gene: NA
CDR3nt: TGTGCCAGCAGTACACCGGGGTCTTCATATGGCTACACCTTC
CDR3aa: CASSTPGSSYGYTF

abundance: NA
v_gene: TRBV2
j_gene: TRBJ1-4
d_gene: TRBD1
CDR3nt: TGTGCCAGCCAGGGGGCAACTAATGAAAAACTGTTTTTT
CDR3aa: CASQGATNEKLFF

abundance: NA
v_gene: TRBV29-1
j_gene: TRBJ1-2
d_gene: TRBD1
CDR3nt: TGCAGCGTTGATCGGCAGGGGGAAGGAGGCTATGGCTACACCTTC
CDR3aa: CSVDRQGEGGYGYTF

abundance: NA
v_gene: TRBV18
j_gene: TRBJ2-7
d_gene: TRBD1
CDR3nt: TGTGCCAGCTCACCACGCGGTTCGGGACAGAGCTCCTACGAGCAGTACTTC
CDR3aa: CASSPRGSGQSSYEQYF

abundance: few
v_gene: TRBV30
j_gene: TRBJ2-1
d_gene: NA
CDR3nt: TGTGCCTGGAAACAGGAGAGCTCCTACAATGAGCAGTTCTTC
CDR3aa: CAWKQESSYNEQFF

abundance: NA
v_gene: TRBV7-3
j_gene: TRBJ2-1
d_gene: TRBD2
CDR3nt: TGTGCCAGCAGCCCCGGGACTAGCGAACGCAATGAGCAGTTCTTC
CDR3aa: CASSPGTSERNEQFF

abundance: NA
v_gene: TRBV9
j_gene: TRBJ1-1
d_gene: NA
CDR3nt: TGTGCCAGCAGCGTAGACGCGGGTGGGGACACTGAAGCTTTCTTT
CDR3aa: CASSVDAGGDTEAFF

abundance: NA
v_gene: TRBV18
j_gene: TRBJ2-1
d_gene: NA
CDR3nt: TGTGCCAGCTCACCGGGCACTGAGCAGTTCTTC
CDR3aa: CASSPGTEQFF

abundance: NA
v_gene: TRBV19
j_gene: TRBJ2-2
d_gene: NA
CDR3nt: TGTGCCAGTTCCCCCCGGGTGGCGGGCGGGGAGCTGTTTTTT
CDR3aa: CASSPRVAGGELFF

abundance: NA
v_gene: TRBV18
j_gene: TRBJ1-5
d_gene: TRBD1
CDR3nt: TGTGCCAGCTCACCGGGACAGGGTGGTCAGCCCCAGCATTTT
CDR3aa: CASSPGQGGQPQHF

abundance: NA
v_gene: TRBV12-3/TRBV12-4
j_gene: TRBJ1-2
d_gene: NA
CDR3nt: TGTGCCAGCAGCCACTCGTTCTATGGCTACACCTTC
CDR3aa: CASSHSFYGYTF

abundance: once
v_gene: TRBV29-1
j_gene: TRBJ2-1
d_gene: NA
CDR3nt: TGCAGCGTTGACCTCAGCGACCCTGAGCAGTTCTTC
CDR3aa: CSVDLSDPEQFF

abundance: NA
v_gene: TRBV3-1/TRBV3-2
j_gene: TRBJ2-1
d_gene: TRBD2
CDR3nt: TGTGCCAGCAGCCATCCTAGCGGGAGGGCCCATGAGCAGTTCTTC
CDR3aa: CASSHPSGRAHEQFF

abundance: once
v_gene: TRBV5-3
j_gene: TRBJ2-1
d_gene: NA
CDR3nt: TGTGCCAGAAGCCGGTACGGGATTACGTACAATGAGCAGTTCTTC
CDR3aa: CARSRYGITYNEQFF